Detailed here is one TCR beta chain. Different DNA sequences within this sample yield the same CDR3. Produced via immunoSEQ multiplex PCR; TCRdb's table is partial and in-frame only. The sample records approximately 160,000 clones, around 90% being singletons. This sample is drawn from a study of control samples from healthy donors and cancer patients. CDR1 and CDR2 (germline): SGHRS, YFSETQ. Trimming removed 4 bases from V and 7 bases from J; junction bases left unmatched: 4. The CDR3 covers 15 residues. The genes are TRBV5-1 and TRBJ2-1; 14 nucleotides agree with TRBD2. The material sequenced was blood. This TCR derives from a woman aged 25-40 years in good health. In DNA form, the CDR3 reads TGCGCCAGCAGCCTGGGACTAGCGGGAGTAAATGAGCAGTTCTTC. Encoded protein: CASSLGLAGVNEQFF.